These T cell receptor beta chains were read from a single sample in a study of cytomegalovirus exposure and HLA in healthy donors. The data were produced by immunoSEQ multiplex PCR, yet TCRdb's version contains in-frame clones alone and is incomplete. Seen in this sample are around 75,000 clones; the ten most common clones hold approximately 1.5%. The sample was PBMCs. The origin of the receptors is a woman aged 55-69 years in good health and CMV-seronegative. CDR3s include the opening cysteine and the closing phenylalanine or tryptophan. Each record gives: V gene, D gene, J gene, CDR3 DNA, CDR3 protein. The D gene is left open where the match is weak.

TRBV7-2	-	TRBJ1-5	TGTGCCAGCAGCTTACAAGAGCTTAGCAATCAGCCCCAGCATTTT	CASSLQELSNQPQHF
TRBV5-1	TRBD1	TRBJ2-7	TGCGCCAGCAGCATGACAGGGCCCTACGAGCAGTACTTC	CASSMTGPYEQYF
TRBV29-1	-	TRBJ2-7	TGCAGCGCAGGGGACGGGGCCCCCTCCGGGGAGCAGTACTTC	CSAGDGAPSGEQYF
TRBV19	TRBD2	TRBJ2-3	TGTGCCAGTAGTCCACCGGGACTAGCGGGAGTAAGGGCTTCAGATACGCAGTATTTT	CASSPPGLAGVRASDTQYF
TRBV5-6	-	TRBJ1-2	TGTGCCAGCAGCTCGGGGTCTACGGGCTACACCTTC	CASSSGSTGYTF
TRBV10-3	TRBD1	TRBJ1-6	TGTGCCACCCACCCTGAGGGGGCGAATAGAAATTCACCCCTCCACTTT	CATHPEGANRNSPLHF
TRBV5-1	-	TRBJ2-3	TGCGCCAGCAGCTTGGCTGTGGATACGCAGTATTTT	CASSLAVDTQYF
TRBV28	TRBD2	TRBJ2-3	TGTGCCAGCAGTCCACCCGGCGGGAGGTCAGATACGCAGTATTTT	CASSPPGGRSDTQYF
TRBV7-2	-	TRBJ2-4	TGTGCCAGCAGCTTAGAACCGGGACTTTATTTAGCCAAAAACATTCAGTACTTC	CASSLEPGLYLAKNIQYF
TRBV28	-	TRBJ2-6	TGTGCCAGCAGTTCCTCCAGTGGGAGCGGGTACTCTGGGGCCAACGTCCTGACTTTC	CASSSSSGSGYSGANVLTF
TRBV7-8	TRBD2	TRBJ2-3	TGTGCCAGCAGTCTTAGCGGGACGACGGATACGCAGTATTTT	CASSLSGTTDTQYF
TRBV6-1	TRBD2	TRBJ2-7	TGTGCCCATCGAGAGCGGGAGAGCACCTCCTACGAGCAGTACTTC	CAHRERESTSYEQYF
TRBV11-2	-	TRBJ2-2	TGTGCCAGCAGGTATAGCGGATTCAACACCGGGGAGCTGTTTTTT	CASRYSGFNTGELFF
TRBV10-3	TRBD2	TRBJ2-3	TGTGCCACCGCCGGGACTAGCGGGAGGACTTCGGATACGCAGTATTTT	CATAGTSGRTSDTQYF
TRBV4-1	TRBD2	TRBJ2-1	TGCGCCAGCAGCAAAGTAGCGGGAGCCTACAATGAGCAGTTCTTC	CASSKVAGAYNEQFF